The 28 T cell receptor beta chains in this list originate from one sample, sequenced in a study of cytomegalovirus exposure and HLA in healthy donors. PCR primers comprised 60 Vbeta and 13 Jbeta primers. The data were produced by immunoSEQ multiplex PCR, yet TCRdb's version contains in-frame clones alone and is incomplete. Of 120,000 or so clones detected, more than 60% appear once; the ten largest clones hold around 4%. The sequenced sample was PBMCs. All receptors come from a woman between 40 and 50 years old in good health and CMV-seronegative.

The V gene is TRBV9, the J gene TRBJ2-3; D uncertain. From germline, CDR1 is SGDLS and CDR2 YYNGEE. This CDR3 has 15 residues. With 0 bases removed from V and 0 bases from J, the gap between germline ends came to 8 bases. This CDR3 reads CASSVVGLSTDTQYF. As DNA, the CDR3 is TGTGCCAGCAGCGTAGTTGGGCTTAGCACAGATACGCAGTATTTT. The full variable domain, in which reference TRBV9 and TRBJ2-3 provide the parts outside the CDR3, is DSGVTQTPKHLITATGQRVTLRCSPRSGDLSVYWYQQSLDQGLQFLIQYYNGEERAKGNILERFSAQQFPDLHSELNLSSLELGDSALYFCASSVVGLSTDTQYFGPGTRLTVL.

The chain carries TRBV7-8 and TRBJ1-2, with 7 bases fitting TRBD1. The germline CDR1 and CDR2 sequences are SGHVS and FQNEAQ. The CDR3 is 14 amino acids. Germline trimming cut 6 bases from V and 6 bases from J; bases unmatched to any gene: 10. The chain's CDR3 is CASRPRGALDGYTF. The CDR3 DNA sequence: TGTGCCAGCAGGCCCAGGGGGGCATTGGATGGCTACACCTTC.

The V gene is TRBV30, the J gene TRBJ1-4; D uncertain. Germline loops: CDR1 GTSNPN, CDR2 SVGIG (reference sequence). The CDR3 runs 16 residues. Trimming pared 0 bases from V and 0 bases from J, leaving 11 bases between. DNA for the CDR3: TGTGCCTGGAGTGTAATGGGCCTTACAACTAATGAAAAACTGTTTTTT. Encoded protein: CAWSVMGLTTNEKLFF.

This clone appeared a few times. The genes are TRBV6-6 and TRBJ1-4; 9 bases align to TRBD1. V trimming: 5 bases; J trimming: 8 bases; junction bases outside the gene matches: 6. CDR1 and CDR2 from the germline V gene are MNHNY and SVGAGI (reference sequence). There are 14 residues in the CDR3. CDR3 DNA: TGTGCCAGCAGTAGGACAGGGGTGCAAGAAAAACTGTTTTTT. This translates into CASSRTGVQEKLFF.

V gene TRBV19 combines with J gene TRBJ2-3; 12 bases align to TRBD2. The CDR3 is made up of 18 amino acids. The germline CDR1 and CDR2 sequences are LNHDA and SQIVND (reference sequence). V dropped 0 bases and J dropped 4; count of bases not matched to a gene: 8. The CDR3 region is CASSIDRRTSGNADTQYF. The CDR3 region has the DNA TGTGCCAGTAGTATAGATCGTCGGACTAGCGGGAATGCAGATACGCAGTATTTT.

The chain recombines TRBV6-6 with TRBJ1-5, with D unresolved. Between the trimmed V and J ends, which lost 8 bases and 2 bases, there was a span of 7 bases. The germline CDR1 and CDR2 sequences are MNHNY and SVGAGI (reference sequence). The CDR3 length is 12 residues. This CDR3 reads CASGRGNQPQHF. In DNA form, the CDR3 reads TGTGCCAGCGGGAGGGGCAATCAGCCCCAGCATTTT.

The chain is built from TRBV5-6 and TRBJ2-1; TRBD2 aligns across 8 bases. From germline, CDR1 is SGHDT and CDR2 YYEEEE. The CDR3 is 13 residues long. J was trimmed by 10 bases and V by 5 bases; bases with no gene match: 8. The CDR3 reads CASSFPGLGEQFF. In nucleotides, the CDR3 is TGTGCCAGCAGTTTTCCGGGACTAGGAGAGCAGTTCTTC.

The rearrangement joins TRBV6-1 to TRBJ1-5; D gene uncertain. This CDR3 contains 15 residues. Trimming stripped 4 bases from V and 4 bases from J, with 14 bases between. CDR1 is MNHNS and CDR2 is SASEGT in the germline V gene. CDR3 DNA sequence: TGTGCCAGCAGTGGGGGAGACGCCCGTAATCAGCCCCAGCATTTT. Translated: CASSGGDARNQPQHF.

This chain joins TRBV10-3 and TRBJ2-3; 14 bases align to TRBD2. Germline V gene sequence: CDR1 ENHRY, CDR2 SYGVKD. V gave up 5 bases and J gave up 4 bases; unmatched junction bases: 8. This CDR3 has 17 residues. CDR3 protein: CAISWGPTSGGADTQYF. The CDR3 bases are TGTGCCATCAGTTGGGGGCCGACTAGCGGGGGGGCAGATACGCAGTATTTT.

The count of this clone is one. The rearrangement joins TRBV4-3 to TRBJ2-2; D is unclear. The CDR3 loop spans 13 amino acids. Germline CDR1 LGHNA, CDR2 YSLEER. V gave up 1 base and J gave up 8 bases, with 8 bases separating them. The CDR3 DNA is TGCGCCAGCAGCCAAGGGCCCGAAGGGGAGCTGTTTTTT. Translation: CASSQGPEGELFF.

V and J are TRBV6-5 and TRBJ2-1; a weak D match, TRBD2 (6 bases). Germline-derived CDR1 and CDR2 are MNHEY and SVGAGI. The ends were cut back, 6 bases at V and 2 bases at J, with 11 bases in the middle. The CDR3 spans 14 residues. The CDR3 bases are TGTGCCAGCAGGCGGGACGGCGCCTACAATGAGCAGTTCTTC. Amino acids: CASRRDGAYNEQFF.

A few counts support this clone. J is TRBJ2-2 and V is TRBV5-1, with 7 bases lining up with TRBD2. This CDR3 has 15 amino acids. Trimming removed 4 bases from V and 2 bases from J; junction bases left unmatched: 5. Germline CDR1 SGHRS, CDR2 YFSETQ. The CDR3 coding sequence is TGCGCCAGCAGCCCCGGGACTACCAACACCGGGGAGCTGTTTTTT. Its translation is CASSPGTTNTGELFF.

This chain links TRBV6-5 with TRBJ1-2; no clear D gene. Germline V gives CDR1 MNHEY, CDR2 SVGAGI. V dropped 4 bases and J dropped 1 base, with 10 bases sitting between them. The CDR3 sequence is 14 residues long. The CDR3 here is CASSLSGNNYGYTF. The CDR3 DNA follows: TGTGCCAGCAGTTTGTCCGGGAATAACTATGGCTACACCTTC.

The gene calls are TRBV7-2 and TRBJ1-1; possible D gene TRBD1, 5 bases. V shed 1 base and J shed 11 bases, with 20 bases lying between them. CDR1 and CDR2 from the germline V gene are SGHTA and FQGNSA. The CDR3 length is 15 residues. DNA of the CDR3: TGTGCCAGCAGCTTAGTGGCAGGGAAGGAAGTTGATGCTTTCTTT. Protein sequence: CASSLVAGKEVDAFF.

This clone was found many times. Different DNA sequences within this sample yield the same CDR3. The chain is built from TRBV7-2 and TRBJ1-2; no clear D. This CDR3 has 14 residues. CDR1 and CDR2 (germline): SGHTA, FQGNSA. Trimming stripped 4 bases from V and 4 bases from J, with 13 bases between. CDR3 residues: CASSSSGGSYGYTF. CDR3 DNA sequence: TGTGCCAGCAGCTCTAGCGGCGGCAGCTATGGCTACACCTTC.

This clone appeared a single time. The genes are TRBV19 and TRBJ1-2, with 8 bases that match TRBD1. CDR1 is LNHDA, CDR2 SQIVND, per germline (reference sequence). CDR3 length: 16 amino acids. With 4 bases clipped from V and 7 bases from J, the junction kept 14 bases outside the gene matches. CDR3 loop: CASSTRQGWKAAGYTF. CDR3 sequence (DNA): TGTGCCAGTAGTACCCGACAGGGGTGGAAGGCGGCTGGCTACACCTTC. Filled out from reference TRBV19 and TRBJ1-2, the complete variable domain reads DGGITQSPKYLFRKEGQNVTLSCEQNLNHDAMYWYRQDPGQGLRLIYYSQIVNDFQKGDIAEGYSVSREKKESFPLTVTSAQKNPTAFYLCASSTRQGWKAAGYTFGSGTRLTVV.

This clone came up a few times. The chain combines TRBV6-5 with TRBJ2-5; the D gene is possibly TRBD2 (5 bases). V lost 7 bases and J 5 bases, leaving 11 bases between the germline ends. The CDR3 length is 12 residues. Germline values: CDR1 MNHEY, CDR2 SVGAGI. CDR3 sequence (DNA): TGTGCCAGCAACGGCCCGGGGGAGACCCAGTACTTC. This encodes CASNGPGETQYF.

The chain recombines TRBV13 with TRBJ2-3; 9 nucleotides agree with TRBD2. The V and J ends lost 6 bases and 6 bases, in that order; junction bases with no gene match: 13. Germline CDR1 reads PRHDT; CDR2 reads FYEKMQ (reference sequence). The CDR3 is made up of 16 amino acids. The CDR3, as DNA: TGTGCCAGCAGGATGGCGGGAGGGCCCTCTATGGATACGCAGTATTTT. Protein sequence: CASRMAGGPSMDTQYF. Combining the CDR3 with reference TRBV13 and TRBJ2-3 gives the whole variable domain AAGVIQSPRHLIKEKRETATLKCYPIPRHDTVYWYQQGPGQDPQFLISFYEKMQSDKGSIPDRFSAQQFSDYHSELNMSSLELGDSALYFCASRMAGGPSMDTQYFGPGTRLTVL.

The genes are TRBV11-2 and TRBJ2-7; 7 bases match TRBD2. After removal of 5 bases from V and 3 bases from J, the junction contained 7 bases not matched to a gene. The germline gives CDR1 SGHAT, CDR2 FQNNGV. The CDR3 covers 14 residues. This chain's CDR3 is CASSPLRGGYEQYF. The DNA of the CDR3 is TGTGCCAGCAGCCCCCTGCGCGGGGGCTACGAGCAGTACTTC.

The chain employs TRBV18 and TRBJ1-3, with 7 bases lining up with TRBD1. Germline V gene lookup returns CDR1 KGHSH and CDR2 LQKENI. J lost 2 bases, V lost 4 bases, and 8 bases had no gene match. The CDR3 runs 16 residues. The DNA of the CDR3 is TGTGCCAGCTCACTACCAAAGACAGGGCCTGGAAACACCATATATTTT. It codes for CASSLPKTGPGNTIYF.

The chain recombines TRBV4-3 with TRBJ2-3; TRBD2 is a possible D gene (7 bases). This CDR3 region has 15 residues. Germline loops: CDR1 LGHNA, CDR2 YSLEER. The V gene lost 0 bases and the J gene lost 4 bases, with 11 bases spanning the gap. CDR3 bases: TGCGCCAGCAGCCAAGATAGGGGGGGGGCAGATACGCAGTATTTT. Translation: CASSQDRGGADTQYF.

The rearrangement uses TRBV11-3 and TRBJ2-1; possibly TRBD1 for D (5 bases). Germline assignment: CDR1 SGHNT and CDR2 YENEEA. Trimming left V 3 bases short and J 6 bases short, with 9 bases between. The CDR3 is 13 amino acids. CDR3 residues: CASSFTRGNEQFF. CDR3 bases: TGTGCCAGCAGCTTCACAAGGGGCAATGAGCAGTTCTTC.

The CDR3 coding sequence is TGTGCCAGCAGCTTTACGACGTTTGGAGATCAGCCCCAGCATTTT. This translates into CASSFTTFGDQPQHF. V usage is TRBV7-2 and J usage is TRBJ1-5, with D uncertain. V lost 3 bases to trimming and J lost 5 bases, with 14 bases between them. The CDR3 is made up of 15 amino acids. From germline, CDR1 is SGHTA and CDR2 FQGNSA.

The chain combines TRBV7-3 with TRBJ1-1, with 8 bases that match TRBD1. With 6 bases clipped from V and 1 base from J, the junction kept 4 bases outside the gene matches. The germline V gene has CDR1 SGHTA and CDR2 FQGTGA. The CDR3 has 14 amino acids. This CDR3 reads CASRRDRGNTEAFF. The CDR3 DNA is TGTGCCAGCAGACGTGACAGGGGGAACACTGAAGCTTTCTTT.

The gene calls are TRBV6-5 and TRBJ1-5; perhaps TRBD1 as D (6 bases). The V and J ends lost 6 bases and 7 bases respectively, with 13 bases between them. This CDR3 spans 13 amino acids. CDR1 is MNHEY and CDR2 is SVGAGI in the germline V gene. CDR3 nucleotide sequence: TGTGCCAGCAGCCCGGGGGGGCAACAGCCCCAGCATTTT. Translating it yields CASSPGGQQPQHF.

This clone came up once. The chain has TRBV6-5 and TRBJ2-3; the D gene is possibly TRBD2 (6 bases). V lost 4 bases and J 6 bases, leaving 20 bases between the germline ends. Per germline, CDR1 MNHEY and CDR2 SVGAGI. This CDR3 comprises 16 residues. The CDR3 sequence: CASSSVAGTRGDTQYF. The CDR3 nucleotides read TGTGCCAGCAGTTCCGTCGCGGGGACTCGGGGCGATACGCAGTATTTT.

This clone has a handful of counts. This chain links TRBV4-2 with TRBJ2-7; 9 bases align to TRBD2. Trimming removed 0 bases from V and 0 bases from J; junction bases left unmatched: 12. This CDR3 is built from 19 residues. Germline values: CDR1 LGHNA, CDR2 YNFKEQ. The CDR3 bases are TGTGCCAGCAGCCAAGAATCAATCACGCGGGGGGGTCTCTCCTACGAGCAGTACTTC. It specifies CASSQESITRGGLSYEQYF.

The chain combines TRBV6-5 with TRBJ2-5; 7 nucleotides agree with TRBD2. The last part of the DNA fits TRBJ2-7 better; the J call may be wrong. The CDR3 is made up of 15 amino acids. The germline V gene has CDR1 MNHEY and CDR2 SVGAGI. The CDR3 DNA reads TGTGCCAGCAGGCAACCCGGGGGGAAGTCTTACGAGCAGTACTTC. This encodes CASRQPGGKSYEQYF.